The clone carrying this T cell receptor beta chain came up a few times. Each CDR3 protein is one row after TCRdb ran MiXCR on the RT-PCR reads. The sample carries 550,000 to 800,000 distinct CDR3 sequences, roughly 14% recorded once. These data originate in a study of response to subunit inactivated influenza vaccine. The CDR3 consists of 16 residues. In germline, CDR1 is MDHEN, CDR2 SYDVKM. The J segment lost 2 bases and the V segment lost 1 base, leaving 2 bases of the junction unmatched. V and J are TRBV28 and TRBJ2-2; 9 bases are shared with TRBD2. The sequence was collected from a man aged 45-65 years who received an inactivated influenza vaccine. Sequences were derived from PBMCs from blood, sampled 14 to 15 days before vaccination. Written as DNA, the CDR3 is TGTGCCAGCAGTTTATTGGGACTAGCAAACACCGGGGAGCTGTTTTTT. Translated: CASSLLGLANTGELFF.